A single sample is the source of the 9 T cell receptor beta chains below, sequenced in a study of T cell responses to AZD1222 COVID-19 vaccine. The protocol was immunoSEQ multiplex PCR, while the TCRdb copy is restricted to in-frame clones and leaves out a portion. The data contain around 44,000 clones, 70% to 90% of them singletons. Sequencing was performed on peripheral blood, taken 28 days after the second AZD1222 dose. These receptors all come from an adult who received the AZD1222 COVID-19 vaccine.

This rearrangement joins TRBV30 to TRBJ1-2; perhaps TRBD1 as D (5 bases). The CDR3 is 15 residues long. V was shortened by 0 bases and J by 4 bases, with 15 bases between the two germline ends. CDR1 and CDR2 from the germline V gene are GTSNPN and SVGIG (reference sequence). CDR3 nucleotide sequence: TGTGCCTGGAGTGTAAGGGGACCCGGGGTCTATGGCTACACCTTC. This codes for CAWSVRGPGVYGYTF.

The gene calls are TRBV11-3 and TRBJ2-7, with 8 bases lining up with TRBD1. This CDR3 spans 15 amino acids. Trimming took 1 base from V and 5 from J; bases not matched to a gene: 7. From germline, CDR1 is SGHNT and CDR2 YENEEA. CDR3 sequence: CASSLVVAGGDEQYF. For the CDR3, the DNA is TGTGCCAGCAGCTTAGTAGTAGCAGGGGGCGACGAGCAGTACTTC. The variable domain in full, completed from reference TRBV11-3 and TRBJ2-7, reads EAGVVQSPRYKIIEKKQPVAFWCNPISGHNTLYWYLQNLGQGPELLIRYENEEAVDDSQLPKDRFSAERLKGVDSTLKIQPAELGDSAVYLCASSLVVAGGDEQYFGPGTRLTVT.

J is TRBJ2-2 and V is TRBV3-1 (or the pseudogene TRBV3-2), with D maybe TRBD2 (5 bases). V lost 6 bases and J 6 bases, leaving 8 bases between the germline ends. Germline V gene lookup returns CDR1 LGHDT and CDR2 YNNKEL (reference sequence). This CDR3 has 12 amino acids. CDR3 nucleotide sequence: TGTGCCAGCAGTCGTAGCGCCGGGGAGCTGTTTTTT. Its translation is CASSRSAGELFF.

The genes are TRBV7-2 and TRBJ2-1, with D unclear. CDR1 is SGHTA and CDR2 is FQGNSA in the germline V gene. The length of the CDR3 is 16 residues. The V end was cut by 3 bases, the J end by 0 bases, with 12 bases between. The CDR3 DNA reads as TGTGCCAGCAGCTTTGTTGGTTCTCCCTCCTACAATGAGCAGTTCTTC. It translates to CASSFVGSPSYNEQFF.

The genes are TRBV10-3 and TRBJ2-1, with a weak D call TRBD2 (7 bases). CDR3 length: 17 residues. Germline CDR1 ENHRY, CDR2 SYGVKD. V lost 6 bases and J lost 4, with 22 bases in between. The CDR3 spells CAIRVNREGRQYNEQFF. The CDR3 DNA sequence: TGTGCCATCAGGGTTAACAGGGAGGGAAGGCAATACAATGAGCAGTTCTTC.

This sequence joins TRBV28 and TRBJ1-4; 9 bases map to TRBD1. J lost 4 bases, V lost 5 bases, and 14 bases had no gene match. Germline-derived CDR1 and CDR2 are MDHEN and SYDVKM. The CDR3 spans 18 residues. The CDR3 nucleotides are TGTGCCAGCAGTCGGTCAGGACAGGGGACATTTGGTAATGAAAAACTGTTTTTT. It is translated as CASSRSGQGTFGNEKLFF.

About this clone: The same CDR3 can be traced to other DNA sequences in this sample. The V gene is TRBV20-1, the J gene TRBJ2-1; D is perhaps TRBD2 (5 bases). Germline V CDR1 and CDR2: DFQATT, SNEGSKA (reference sequence). V was shortened by 3 bases and J by 8 bases, with 5 bases between the two germline ends. The CDR3 covers 10 residues. This CDR3 is CSARDYEQFF. Written as DNA, the CDR3 is TGCAGTGCTAGGGACTATGAGCAGTTCTTC.

The chain joins TRBV5-1 to TRBJ2-7; 10 nucleotides align to TRBD2. The CDR3 is 15 residues long. With V trimmed by 0 bases and J by 3 bases, 3 bases remained unmatched. Germline V lookup: CDR1 SGHRS, CDR2 YFSETQ. The CDR3 DNA sequence: TGCGCCAGCAGCTTGGAACTAGCGGGAAGCTACGAGCAGTACTTC. This translates into CASSLELAGSYEQYF.

The chain recombines TRBV15 with TRBJ1-2; no definite D call. With 0 bases removed from V and 8 bases from J, the gap between germline ends came to 16 bases. This CDR3 is built from 15 residues. Germline V gene sequence: CDR1 LNHNV, CDR2 YYDKDF (reference sequence). CDR3 DNA sequence: TGTGCCACCAGCAGAGATCAGGAGAAAAGACGGGGCTACACCTTC. This encodes CATSRDQEKRRGYTF.